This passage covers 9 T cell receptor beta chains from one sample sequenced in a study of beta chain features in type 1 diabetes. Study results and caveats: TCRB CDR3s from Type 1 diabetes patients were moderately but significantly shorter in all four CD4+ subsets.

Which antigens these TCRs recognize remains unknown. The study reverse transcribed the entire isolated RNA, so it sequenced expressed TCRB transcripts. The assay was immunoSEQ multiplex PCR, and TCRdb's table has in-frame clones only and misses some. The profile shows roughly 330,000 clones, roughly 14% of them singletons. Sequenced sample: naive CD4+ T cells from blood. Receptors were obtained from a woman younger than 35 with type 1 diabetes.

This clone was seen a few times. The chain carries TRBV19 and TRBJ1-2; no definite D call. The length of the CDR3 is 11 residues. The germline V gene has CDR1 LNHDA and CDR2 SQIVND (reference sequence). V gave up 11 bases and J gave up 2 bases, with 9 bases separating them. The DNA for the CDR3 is TGTGCCTCTAGTCGAAACTATGGCTACACCTTC. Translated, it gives CASSRNYGYTF.

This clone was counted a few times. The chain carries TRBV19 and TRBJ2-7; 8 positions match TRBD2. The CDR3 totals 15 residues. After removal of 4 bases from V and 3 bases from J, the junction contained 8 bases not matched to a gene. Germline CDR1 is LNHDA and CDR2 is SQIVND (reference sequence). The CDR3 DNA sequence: TGTGCCAGTAGTAAGCAACTAGCGGTTATCTACGAGCAGTACTTC. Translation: CASSKQLAVIYEQYF.

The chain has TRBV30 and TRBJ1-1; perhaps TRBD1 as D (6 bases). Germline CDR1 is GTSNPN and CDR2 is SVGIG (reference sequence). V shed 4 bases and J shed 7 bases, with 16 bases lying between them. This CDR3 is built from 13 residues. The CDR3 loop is CAWTRGGPNEAFF. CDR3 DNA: TGTGCCTGGACGAGGGGGGGACCGAATGAAGCTTTCTTT.

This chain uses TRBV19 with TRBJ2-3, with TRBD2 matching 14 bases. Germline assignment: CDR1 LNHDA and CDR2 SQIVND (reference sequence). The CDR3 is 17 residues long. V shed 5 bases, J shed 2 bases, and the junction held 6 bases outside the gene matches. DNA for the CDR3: TGTGCCAGTAGTCGCGAGGGACTAGCGGGAGCCACAGATACGCAGTATTTT. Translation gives CASSREGLAGATDTQYF.

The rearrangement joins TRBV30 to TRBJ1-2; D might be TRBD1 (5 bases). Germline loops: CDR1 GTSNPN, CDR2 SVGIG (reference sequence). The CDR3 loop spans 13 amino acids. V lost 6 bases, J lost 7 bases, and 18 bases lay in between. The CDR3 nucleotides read TGTGCCTGTCAAAGGGGTCTTCGTGGTGGCTACACCTTC. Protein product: CACQRGLRGGYTF. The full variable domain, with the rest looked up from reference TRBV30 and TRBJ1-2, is SQTIHQWPATLVQPVGSPLSLECTVEGTSNPNLYWYRQAAGRGLQLLFYSVGIGQISSEVPQNLSASRPQDRQFILSSKKLLLSDSGFYLCACQRGLRGGYTFGSGTRLTVV.

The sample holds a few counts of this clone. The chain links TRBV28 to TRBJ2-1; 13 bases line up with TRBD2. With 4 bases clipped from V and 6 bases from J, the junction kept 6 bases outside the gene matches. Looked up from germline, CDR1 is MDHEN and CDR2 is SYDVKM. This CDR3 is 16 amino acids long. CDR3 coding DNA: TGTGCCAGCAGTTCCGCCGGGACTAGCGGGGTCAATGAGCAGTTCTTC. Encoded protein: CASSSAGTSGVNEQFF.

As DNA, the CDR3 is TGCGCCAGCAGCTTCGGGCAGGGCTCTGAAGCTTTCTTT. It encodes CASSFGQGSEAFF. The V gene is TRBV5-1, the J gene TRBJ1-1; D might be TRBD1 (5 bases). CDR1 is SGHRS and CDR2 is YFSETQ in the germline V gene. CDR3 length: 13 amino acids. Trimming took off 2 bases at V and 6 bases at J, with 11 bases between the two ends.

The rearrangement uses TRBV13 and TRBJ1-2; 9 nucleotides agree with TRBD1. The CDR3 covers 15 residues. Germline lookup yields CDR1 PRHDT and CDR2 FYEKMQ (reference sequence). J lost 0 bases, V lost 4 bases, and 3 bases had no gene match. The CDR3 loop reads CASSSRQGANYGYTF. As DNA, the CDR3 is TGTGCCAGCAGCTCCAGACAGGGGGCTAACTATGGCTACACCTTC.

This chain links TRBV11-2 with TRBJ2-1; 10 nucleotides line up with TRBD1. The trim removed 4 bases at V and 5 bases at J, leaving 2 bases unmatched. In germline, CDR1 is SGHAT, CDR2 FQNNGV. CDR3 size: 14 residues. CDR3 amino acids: CASSSGQGNNEQFF. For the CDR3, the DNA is TGTGCCAGCAGCTCGGGACAGGGGAACAATGAGCAGTTCTTC. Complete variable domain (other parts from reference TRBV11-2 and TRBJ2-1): EAGVAQSPRYKIIEKRQSVAFWCNPISGHATLYWYQQILGQGPKLLIQFQNNGVVDDSQLPKDRFSAERLKGVDSTLKIQPAKLEDSAVYLCASSSGQGNNEQFFGPGTRLTVL.